This T cell receptor (beta chain) originates from a study of shared clonotypes between healthy human individuals. Study background: Used for every donor were three CD4 naive, three CD4 memory, two CD8 naive and one CD8 memory plate.

Naive CD8 populations comprised CD45RO-negative cells positively selected for CCR7, excluding terminally differentiated effector memory CD45RA+ cells. This CDR3 is 15 amino acids long. V gave up 4 bases and J gave up 0 bases, with 11 bases separating them. Germline CDR1 SGHTS, CDR2 YDEGEE. Assay used: immunoSEQ multiplex PCR; TCRdb lists only in-frame clones, some missing. This sample has about 820,000 clones, with about 92% found just once. Sequencing was done on a sample of naive CD8+ T cells sorted from blood. The V call is TRBV5-8, the J call TRBJ2-1, with D uncertain. The TCR originated in a man younger than 45 in good health. The CDR3 nucleotides read TGTGCCAGCAGCAGGACGGAAAGCTCCTACAATGAGCAGTTCTTC. It yields the protein CASSRTESSYNEQFF.